These 30 T cell receptor beta chains share one sample of origin, sequenced in a study of blood T cell repertoires in COVID-19. Generated by immunoSEQ multiplex PCR, the TCRdb table keeps only in-frame clones and is missing some. The profile shows 65,000 to 90,000 clones, 85% to 90% of them singletons. Material: peripheral blood. Receptor source: a woman of 80 years or more in a cohort sampled during active or convalescent COVID-19.

This clone was detected only a few times. The rearrangement joins TRBV7-8 to TRBJ1-4; possible D gene TRBD1, 6 bases. Germline CDR1 reads SGHVS; CDR2 reads FQNEAQ. The CDR3 sequence is 15 residues long. The germline V and J ends were trimmed by 2 bases and 6 bases, with 13 bases remaining between them. CDR3 sequence (DNA): TGTGCCAGCAGCTTATCTACAGGGTCCGATGAAAAACTGTTTTTT. Translating gives CASSLSTGSDEKLFF.

The chain combines TRBV27 with TRBJ1-2, with D tentatively TRBD1 (5 bases). Per germline, CDR1 MNHEY and CDR2 SMNVEV (reference sequence). The CDR3 spans 15 residues. Trimming pared 7 bases from V and 4 bases from J, leaving 19 bases between. Written as DNA, the CDR3 is TGTGCCAGCACAGTACGGCTAGGACAACCCTATGGCTACACCTTC. Translated: CASTVRLGQPYGYTF.

The chain combines TRBV6-5 with TRBJ2-7; a weak D match, TRBD2 (6 bases). The length of the CDR3 is 14 residues. Between the trimmed V and J ends, which lost 4 bases and 7 bases, there was a span of 17 bases. CDR1 and CDR2 (germline): MNHEY, SVGAGI. CDR3 DNA sequence: TGTGCCAGCAGTTTTCCGGGGGATCCGGGTGAGCAGTACTTC. As protein: CASSFPGDPGEQYF.

The rearrangement joins TRBV18 to TRBJ1-1, with a tentative D call TRBD1 (5 bases). In germline, CDR1 is KGHSH, CDR2 LQKENI. This CDR3 spans 15 amino acids. V lost 2 bases and J lost 6, with 16 bases in between. The CDR3 nucleotides read TGTGCCAGCTCACCATTTGCATCGGAGACAGCTGAAGCTTTCTTT. Protein: CASSPFASETAEAFF.

This sequence joins TRBV5-4 and TRBJ1-1; 7 nucleotides match TRBD1. CDR1 and CDR2 from the germline V gene are SGHNT and YYREEE (reference sequence). V lost 5 bases, J lost 0 bases, and 10 bases stayed unmatched. This CDR3 is built from 16 residues. The CDR3 spells CASRGGTASMNTEAFF. The CDR3 DNA follows: TGTGCCAGCAGAGGCGGGACAGCCTCCATGAACACTGAAGCTTTCTTT. Combining the CDR3 with reference TRBV5-4 and TRBJ1-1 gives the whole variable domain ETGVTQSPTHLIKTRGQQVTLRCSSQSGHNTVSWYQQALGQGPQFIFQYYREEENGRGNFPPRFSGLQFPNYSSELNVNALELDDSALYLCASRGGTASMNTEAFFGQGTRLTVV.

DNA for the CDR3: TGTGCCAGCAGCTTGGCCGCTGGACTTGGAGAGACCCAGTACTTC. This codes for CASSLAAGLGETQYF. The genes are TRBV5-4 and TRBJ2-5; perhaps TRBD2 as D (5 bases). Germline V lookup: CDR1 SGHNT, CDR2 YYREEE (reference sequence). V was pared by 0 bases and J by 4 bases, with 13 bases between. This CDR3 is 15 amino acids long.

The rearrangement uses TRBV7-2 and TRBJ2-5; 8 nucleotides align to TRBD2. Germline values: CDR1 SGHTA, CDR2 FQGNSA. With 5 bases clipped from V and 2 bases from J, the junction kept 7 bases outside the gene matches. There are 15 residues in the CDR3. CDR3 sequence reads: CASSMLAGSQETQYF. Written as DNA, the CDR3 is TGTGCCAGCAGCATGCTAGCGGGTAGTCAAGAGACCCAGTACTTC.

V gene TRBV7-2 combines with J gene TRBJ1-1, with 8 nucleotides matching TRBD1. Trimming at V came to 1 base and at J to 4 bases, leaving 11 bases not matched to a gene. CDR1 is SGHTA, CDR2 FQGNSA, per germline. This CDR3 is 17 amino acids long. CDR3 nucleotide sequence: TGTGCCAGCAGCTTAGGTCTTTGGGCCAGGGGGCGCACTGAAGCTTTCTTT. This sequence encodes CASSLGLWARGRTEAFF.

The gene calls are TRBV28 and TRBJ1-1, with 7 bases aligning to TRBD1. This CDR3 contains 19 residues. Trimming removed 8 bases from V and 2 bases from J; junction bases left unmatched: 23. Germline lookup yields CDR1 MDHEN and CDR2 SYDVKM. The CDR3 spells CASVARTGLKYAPNTEAFF. DNA of the CDR3: TGTGCCAGCGTTGCGAGGACAGGATTAAAATACGCCCCCAACACTGAAGCTTTCTTT.

This sequence joins TRBV14 and TRBJ1-2, with TRBD1 identical over 10 bases. Germline V gives CDR1 SGHDN, CDR2 FVKESK. This CDR3 has 15 amino acids. Trimming at V came to 4 bases and at J to 5 bases, leaving 7 bases not matched to a gene. This CDR3 reads CASSPTTGGGYGYTF. The CDR3 nucleotides read TGTGCCAGCAGCCCTACGACAGGGGGCGGGTATGGCTACACCTTC.

V gene TRBV5-1 combines with J gene TRBJ2-3; possible D gene TRBD1, 6 bases. The CDR3 covers 16 residues. In germline, CDR1 is SGHRS, CDR2 YFSETQ. Between the trimmed V and J ends, which lost 2 bases and 0 bases, there was a span of 13 bases. CDR3 amino acids: CASSLLLGHSTDTQYF. DNA of the CDR3: TGCGCCAGCAGCTTACTCTTGGGACACAGCACAGATACGCAGTATTTT.

This clone is a singleton in its sample. The rearrangement joins TRBV3-1 (or the pseudogene TRBV3-2) to TRBJ2-6; 12 nucleotides align to TRBD1. Trimming removed 8 bases from V and 3 bases from J; junction bases left unmatched: 5. Germline CDR1 reads LGHDT; CDR2 reads YNNKEL (reference sequence). The CDR3 is made up of 16 amino acids. The CDR3 nucleotides read TGTGCCAGCCGTGGGACAGGGGGCTATGGGGCCAACGTCCTGACTTTC. Translating gives CASRGTGGYGANVLTF.

CDR3 amino acids: CASRLVYRGNNSPLHF. As DNA, the CDR3 is TGTGCAAGTCGCTTAGTTTATCGGGGGAATAATTCACCCCTCCACTTT. This chain uses TRBV12-2 with TRBJ1-6. TRBV12-2 is deemed a pseudogene. This CDR3 contains 16 residues.

The chain uses TRBV5-8 and TRBJ2-7, with 7 positions matching TRBD1. J was trimmed by 4 bases and V by 4 bases; bases with no gene match: 5. The V gene's germline CDR1 is SGHTS and CDR2 YDEGEE. The CDR3 extends over 13 amino acids. The CDR3 DNA is TGTGCCAGCAGCCCGGGACAGTTTTACGAGCAGTACTTC. Translation: CASSPGQFYEQYF.

V gene TRBV20-1 combines with J gene TRBJ2-5, with D perhaps matching TRBD2 (6 bases). Germline values: CDR1 DFQATT, CDR2 SNEGSKA (reference sequence). Trimming removed 3 bases from V and 5 bases from J, with 16 bases in between. The CDR3 is 14 residues long. The CDR3 DNA reads TGCAGTGCTAGTTCCTCTAGCGCCTGGGAGACCCAGTACTTC. Translation: CSASSSSAWETQYF.

The chain recombines TRBV6-5 with TRBJ1-1; D gene ambiguous. Germline V gene data show CDR1 as MNHEY and CDR2 as SVGAGI. The CDR3 consists of 13 residues. Trimming removed 3 bases from V and 5 bases from J, with 10 bases in between. The CDR3: CASSYNSLTEAFF. DNA for the CDR3: TGTGCCAGCAGTTATAACAGCCTGACTGAAGCTTTCTTT.

The genes are TRBV5-1 and TRBJ1-1; 7 bases agree with TRBD1. Trimming cost V 1 base and J 0 bases; bases outside gene matches: 3. The CDR3 contains 15 residues. Germline V gene data show CDR1 as SGHRS and CDR2 as YFSETQ. The CDR3 here is CASSLTGQLNTEAFF. CDR3 bases: TGCGCCAGCAGCTTGACGGGACAGCTGAACACTGAAGCTTTCTTT.

The chain recombines TRBV11-1 with TRBJ2-1; 9 nucleotides agree with TRBD2. Germline V gene data show CDR1 as SGHAT and CDR2 as FQDESV (reference sequence). The CDR3 spans 16 residues. J lost 7 bases, V lost 1 base, and 8 bases had no gene match. CDR3 protein: CASSLVDSGRRNEQFF. DNA of the CDR3: TGTGCCAGCAGCTTAGTTGATAGCGGGAGACGGAATGAGCAGTTCTTC. Using reference TRBV11-1 and TRBJ2-1 for the parts outside the CDR3, the full variable domain is EAEVAQSPRYKITEKSQAVAFWCDPISGHATLYWYRQILGQGPELLVQFQDESVVDDSQLPKDRFSAERLKGVDSTLKIQPAELGDSAMYLCASSLVDSGRRNEQFFGPGTRLTVL.

V and J are TRBV3-1 (or the pseudogene TRBV3-2) and TRBJ1-6, with 7 bases that match TRBD1. Germline V CDR1 and CDR2: LGHDT, YNNKEL (reference sequence). The CDR3 extends over 15 amino acids. V shed 4 bases, J shed 6 bases, and the junction held 6 bases outside the gene matches. The CDR3 DNA sequence: TGTGCCAGCAGCCTTGGGACAGTTATTAATTCACCCCTCCACTTT. The encoded protein is CASSLGTVINSPLHF.

This chain's CDR3 is CASSESGTGGYGYTF. The CDR3 DNA is TGCGCCAGCAGTGAGTCAGGGACAGGGGGCTATGGCTACACCTTC. V gene TRBV10-2 combines with J gene TRBJ1-2; 11 bases are a match to TRBD1. Germline V gene sequence: CDR1 WSHSY, CDR2 SAAADI. CDR3 length equals 15 residues. V shed 0 bases, J shed 4 bases, and the junction held 1 base outside the gene matches.

The chain carries TRBV24-1 and TRBJ1-3, with D unclear. CDR3 length equals 15 residues. Germline V gene data show CDR1 as KGHDR and CDR2 as SFDVKD. Trimming shortened V by 2 bases and J by 1 base, and 8 bases separated the two germline ends. The CDR3: CATSDSRTSGNTIYF. In DNA, the CDR3 is TGTGCCACCAGTGATTCACGAACTTCTGGAAACACCATATATTTT.

The chain uses TRBV28 and TRBJ2-7; TRBD2 matches at 11 bases. Germline CDR1 MDHEN, CDR2 SYDVKM. V lost 8 bases, J lost 0 bases, and 6 bases stayed unmatched. CDR3 size: 15 residues. CDR3: CASVRLAGSSYEQYF. CDR3 nucleotide sequence: TGTGCCAGCGTTCGACTAGCGGGGTCCTCCTACGAGCAGTACTTC.

V gene TRBV30 combines with J gene TRBJ1-1; D is possibly TRBD1 (5 bases). Trimming took off 4 bases at V and 1 base at J, with 10 bases between the two ends. Looked up from germline, CDR1 is GTSNPN and CDR2 is SVGIG (reference sequence). The CDR3 has 13 amino acids. CDR3 amino acids: CAWNRQPNTEAFF. The CDR3 nucleotides read TGTGCCTGGAATCGACAGCCGAACACTGAAGCTTTCTTT.

The gene calls are TRBV10-3 and TRBJ2-1; 13 nucleotides line up with TRBD2. Germline assignment: CDR1 ENHRY and CDR2 SYGVKD. This CDR3 is built from 14 residues. V lost 9 bases and J lost 10; bases outside the gene matches: 9. DNA of the CDR3: TGTGCCATTGCCGGACTAGCGGGAGAGGGGGAGCAGTTCTTC. This encodes CAIAGLAGEGEQFF.

The chain employs TRBV5-4 and TRBJ2-1; 9 bases are a match to TRBD2. The trim removed 6 bases at V and 5 bases at J, leaving 9 bases unmatched. The CDR3 length is 15 residues. CDR1 is SGHNT, CDR2 YYREEE, per germline (reference sequence). DNA of the CDR3: TGTGCCAGCAAAACTCTAGCGGGAAGTAACAATGAGCAGTTCTTC. Its protein product is CASKTLAGSNNEQFF.

Only one count was recorded for this clone. The chain employs TRBV11-2 and TRBJ2-2, with 12 bases lining up with TRBD2. The J segment lost 3 bases and the V segment lost 5 bases, leaving 7 bases of the junction unmatched. Germline CDR1 and CDR2: SGHAT and FQNNGV. The CDR3 has 17 amino acids. CDR3 loop: CASSPLGLAGDTGELFF. For the CDR3, the DNA is TGTGCCAGCAGCCCGCTGGGACTAGCGGGTGACACCGGGGAGCTGTTTTTT.

J is TRBJ1-1 and V is TRBV5-1; possible D gene TRBD1, 6 bases. The V gene's germline CDR1 is SGHRS and CDR2 YFSETQ. The ends were cut back, 1 base at V and 5 bases at J, with 15 bases in the middle. CDR3 length equals 15 residues. CDR3 DNA sequence: TGCGCCAGCAGCTTGTCCGCAGGGGCAGCTACTGAAGCTTTCTTT. Translated: CASSLSAGAATEAFF.

The rearrangement joins TRBV15 to TRBJ2-7; 10 nucleotides align to TRBD2. Germline loops: CDR1 LNHNV, CDR2 YYDKDF (reference sequence). The CDR3 sequence is 17 residues long. Trimming cost V 1 base and J 6 bases; bases outside gene matches: 12. The CDR3 sequence is CATSRGPVSGRAGEQYF. The CDR3 DNA reads as TGTGCCACCAGCAGAGGCCCGGTGAGCGGGAGGGCGGGCGAGCAGTACTTC.

The genes are TRBV9 and TRBJ2-2, with TRBD2 matching 11 bases. The CDR3 totals 15 residues. Trimming cost V 4 bases and J 7 bases; bases outside gene matches: 6. Germline-derived CDR1 and CDR2 are SGDLS and YYNGEE. The CDR3 sequence is CASSTSGSNVGELFF. CDR3 bases: TGTGCCAGCAGCACTAGCGGGAGTAATGTCGGGGAGCTGTTTTTT.

The rearrangement links TRBV7-3 to TRBJ2-7, with D maybe TRBD2 (6 bases). The CDR3 totals 14 residues. V was cut by 5 bases and J by 5 bases, with 16 bases left in between. The germline CDR1 and CDR2 sequences are SGHTA and FQGTGA. CDR3 loop: CASSPSDWGDEQYF. CDR3 nucleotides: TGTGCCAGCAGCCCCTCGGACTGGGGGGACGAGCAGTACTTC.